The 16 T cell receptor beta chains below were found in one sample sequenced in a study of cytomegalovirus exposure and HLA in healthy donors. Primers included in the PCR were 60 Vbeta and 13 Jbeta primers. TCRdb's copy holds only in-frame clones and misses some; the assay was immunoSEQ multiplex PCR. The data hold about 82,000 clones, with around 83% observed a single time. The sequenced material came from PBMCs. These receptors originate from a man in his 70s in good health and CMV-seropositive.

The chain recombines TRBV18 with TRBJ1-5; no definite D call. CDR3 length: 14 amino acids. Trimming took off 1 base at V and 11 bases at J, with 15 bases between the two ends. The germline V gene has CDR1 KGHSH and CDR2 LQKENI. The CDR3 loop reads CASSPQGEVTAQHF. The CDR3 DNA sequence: TGTGCCAGCTCACCACAGGGAGAGGTTACGGCCCAGCATTTT.

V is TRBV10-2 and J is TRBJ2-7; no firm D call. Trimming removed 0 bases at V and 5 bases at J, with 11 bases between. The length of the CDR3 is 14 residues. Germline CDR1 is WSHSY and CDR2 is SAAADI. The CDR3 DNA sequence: TGCGCCAGCAGTGAGTCGGCTAGGTCCAACGAGCAGTACTTC. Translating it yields CASSESARSNEQYF.

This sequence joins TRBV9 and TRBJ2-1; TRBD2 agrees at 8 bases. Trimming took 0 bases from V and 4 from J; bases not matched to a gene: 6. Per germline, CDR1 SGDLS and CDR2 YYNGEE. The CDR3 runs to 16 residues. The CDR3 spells CASSVGAGDLYNEQFF. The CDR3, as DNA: TGTGCCAGCAGCGTAGGAGCGGGGGACCTATACAATGAGCAGTTCTTC.

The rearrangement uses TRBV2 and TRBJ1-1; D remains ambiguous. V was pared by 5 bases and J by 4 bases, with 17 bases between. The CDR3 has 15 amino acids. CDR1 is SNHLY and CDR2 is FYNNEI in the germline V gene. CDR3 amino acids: CASSLSIGSGTEAFF. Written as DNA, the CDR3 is TGTGCCAGCAGTCTCTCTATCGGGAGCGGCACTGAAGCTTTCTTT.

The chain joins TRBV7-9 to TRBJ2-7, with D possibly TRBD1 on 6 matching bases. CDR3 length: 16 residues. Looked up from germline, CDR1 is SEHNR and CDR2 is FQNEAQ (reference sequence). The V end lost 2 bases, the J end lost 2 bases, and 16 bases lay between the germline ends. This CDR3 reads CASSLSSRRGPYEQYF. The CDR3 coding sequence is TGTGCCAGCAGCTTATCCTCCCGCAGGGGCCCCTACGAGCAGTACTTC.

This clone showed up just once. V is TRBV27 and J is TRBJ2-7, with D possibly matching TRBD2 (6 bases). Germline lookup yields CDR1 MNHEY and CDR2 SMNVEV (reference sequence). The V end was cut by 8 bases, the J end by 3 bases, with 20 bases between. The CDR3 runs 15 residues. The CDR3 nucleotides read TGTGCCAGCTCCCGGGGGTCAGGGCCTGGCTACGAGCAGTACTTC. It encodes CASSRGSGPGYEQYF.

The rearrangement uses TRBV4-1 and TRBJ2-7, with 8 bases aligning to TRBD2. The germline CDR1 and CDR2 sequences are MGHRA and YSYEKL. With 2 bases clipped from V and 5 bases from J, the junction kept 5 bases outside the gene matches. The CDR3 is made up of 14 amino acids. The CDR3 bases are TGCGCCAGCAGCCAAAAAGCGGGAGCGGACGAGCAGTACTTC. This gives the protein CASSQKAGADEQYF.

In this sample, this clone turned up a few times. CDR3 region: CAWSKQGGYSNQPQHF. For the CDR3, the DNA is TGTGCCTGGAGTAAACAGGGGGGCTATAGCAATCAGCCCCAGCATTTT. This chain links TRBV30 with TRBJ1-5; the match to TRBD1 covers 8 bases. With V trimmed by 2 bases and J by 0 bases, 6 bases remained unmatched. Germline loops: CDR1 GTSNPN, CDR2 SVGIG (reference sequence). The CDR3 sequence is 16 residues long. Full variable domain (missing parts from reference TRBV30 and TRBJ1-5): SQTIHQWPATLVQPVGSPLSLECTVEGTSNPNLYWYRQAAGRGLQLLFYSVGIGQISSEVPQNLSASRPQDRQFILSSKKLLLSDSGFYLCAWSKQGGYSNQPQHFGDGTRLSIL.

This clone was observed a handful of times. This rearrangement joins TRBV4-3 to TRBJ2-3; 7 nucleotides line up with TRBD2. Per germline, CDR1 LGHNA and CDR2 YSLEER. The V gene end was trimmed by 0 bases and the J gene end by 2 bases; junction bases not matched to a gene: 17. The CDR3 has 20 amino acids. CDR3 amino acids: CASSQDRVGPAGKYTDTQYF. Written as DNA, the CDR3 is TGCGCCAGCAGCCAAGATAGAGTGGGGCCAGCGGGGAAGTACACAGATACGCAGTATTTT.

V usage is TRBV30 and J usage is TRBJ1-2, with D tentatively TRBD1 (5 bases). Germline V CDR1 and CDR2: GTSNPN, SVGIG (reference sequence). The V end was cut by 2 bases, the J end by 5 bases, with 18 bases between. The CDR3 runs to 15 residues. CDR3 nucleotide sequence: TGTGCCTGGAGTCCTCCGGGAGGAGGGGTATATGGCTACACCTTC. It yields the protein CAWSPPGGGVYGYTF.

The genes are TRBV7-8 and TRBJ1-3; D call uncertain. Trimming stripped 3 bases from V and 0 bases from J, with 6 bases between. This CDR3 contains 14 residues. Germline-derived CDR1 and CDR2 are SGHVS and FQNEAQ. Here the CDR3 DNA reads TGTGCCAGCAGCTTTGAGGCCTCTGGAAACACCATATATTTT. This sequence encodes CASSFEASGNTIYF. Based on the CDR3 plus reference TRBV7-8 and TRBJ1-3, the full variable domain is GAGVSQSPRYKVAKRGQDVALRCDPISGHVSLFWYQQALGQGPEFLTYFQNEAQLDKSGLPSDRFFAERPEGSVSTLKIQRTQQEDSAVYLCASSFEASGNTIYFGEGSWLTVV.

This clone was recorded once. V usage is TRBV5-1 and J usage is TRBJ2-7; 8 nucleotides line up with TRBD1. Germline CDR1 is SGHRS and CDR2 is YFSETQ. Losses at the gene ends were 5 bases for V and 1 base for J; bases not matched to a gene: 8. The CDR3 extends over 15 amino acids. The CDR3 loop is CASSLLQGASYEQYF. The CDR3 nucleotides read TGCGCCAGCAGTCTGCTGCAGGGGGCATCCTACGAGCAGTACTTC. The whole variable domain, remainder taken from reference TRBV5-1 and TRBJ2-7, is KAGVTQTPRYLIKTRGQQVTLSCSPISGHRSVSWYQQTPGQGLQFLFEYFSETQRNKGNFPGRFSGRQFSNSRSEMNVSTLELGDSALYLCASSLLQGASYEQYFGPGTRLTVT.

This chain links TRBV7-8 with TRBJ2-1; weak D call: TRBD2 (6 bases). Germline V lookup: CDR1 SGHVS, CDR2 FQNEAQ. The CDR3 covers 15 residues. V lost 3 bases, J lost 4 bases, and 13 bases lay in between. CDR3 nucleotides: TGTGCCAGCAGCTTCGGAGGGACGATGTACAATGAGCAGTTCTTC. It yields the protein CASSFGGTMYNEQFF.

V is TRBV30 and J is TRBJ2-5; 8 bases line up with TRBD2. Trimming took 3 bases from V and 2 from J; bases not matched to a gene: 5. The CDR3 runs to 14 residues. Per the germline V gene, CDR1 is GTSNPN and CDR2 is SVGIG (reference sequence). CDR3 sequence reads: CAWSRGGQQETQYF. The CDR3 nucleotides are TGTGCCTGGAGCCGCGGGGGGCAGCAAGAGACCCAGTACTTC.

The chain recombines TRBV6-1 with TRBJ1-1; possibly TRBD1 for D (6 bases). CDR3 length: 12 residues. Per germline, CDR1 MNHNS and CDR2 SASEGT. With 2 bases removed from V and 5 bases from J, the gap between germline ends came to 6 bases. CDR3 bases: TGTGCCAGCAGTGAAAGGGGGACTGAAGCTTTCTTT. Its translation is CASSERGTEAFF.

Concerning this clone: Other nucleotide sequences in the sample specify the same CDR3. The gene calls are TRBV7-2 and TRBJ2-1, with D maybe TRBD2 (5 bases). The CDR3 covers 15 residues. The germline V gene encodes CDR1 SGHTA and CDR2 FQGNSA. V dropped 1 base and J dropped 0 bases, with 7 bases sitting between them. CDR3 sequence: CASSLDGSSYNEQFF. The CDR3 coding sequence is TGTGCCAGCAGCTTAGATGGGAGCTCCTACAATGAGCAGTTCTTC.